What follows is one T cell receptor (beta chain) and its context. This sample was taken from a study of blood T cell repertoires in COVID-19. Study-level background: Italy, Spain and the United States were the sources of the convalescent and acute COVID-19 samples. PBMCs, B-cell-depleted T cells, or T cells were the source of the cDNA or gDNA that made up the material.

V lost 4 bases and J 3 bases, leaving 16 bases between the germline ends. This CDR3 is built from 16 residues. Germline CDR1 reads SGHAT; CDR2 reads FQNNGV. Original processing methods: Estimates of nucleated cell counts were drawn from the amplification of reference gene primers. Some clones are missing from TCRdb's copy, which holds only in-frame ones; the method was immunoSEQ multiplex PCR. V, J and clone size reflect that table, while D and trimming were determined from the DNA. Of some 150,000 clones detected, about 86% appear once; the ten largest clones hold less than 2%. Sequenced: peripheral blood. The genes are TRBV11-2 and TRBJ1-3, with D perhaps TRBD1 (6 bases). This TCR derives from a woman aged 60-75 years with acute or convalescent COVID-19. DNA for the CDR3: TGTGCCAGCAGCTACAATCCTCCAGGGGTTGGAAACACCATATATTTT. Translation: CASSYNPPGVGNTIYF.